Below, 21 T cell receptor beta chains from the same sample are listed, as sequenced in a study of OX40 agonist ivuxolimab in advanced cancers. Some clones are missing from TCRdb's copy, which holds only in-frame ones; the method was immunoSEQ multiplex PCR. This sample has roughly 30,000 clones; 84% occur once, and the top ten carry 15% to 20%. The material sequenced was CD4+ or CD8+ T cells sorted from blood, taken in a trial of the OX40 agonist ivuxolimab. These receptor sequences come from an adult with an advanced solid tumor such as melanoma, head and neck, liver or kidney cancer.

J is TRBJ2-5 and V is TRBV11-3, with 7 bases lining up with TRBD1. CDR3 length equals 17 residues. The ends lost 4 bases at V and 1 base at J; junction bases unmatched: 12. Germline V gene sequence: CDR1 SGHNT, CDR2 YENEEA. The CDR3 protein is CASSSFGQESFQETQYF. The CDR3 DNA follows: TGTGCCAGCAGCTCCTTTGGACAGGAGAGCTTCCAAGAGACCCAGTACTTC.

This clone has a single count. The CDR3 spells CASSLVGPGDAEAFF. Here the CDR3 DNA reads TGTGCCAGCAGCTTAGTGGGGCCCGGAGACGCTGAAGCTTTCTTT. The V call is TRBV7-2, the J call TRBJ1-1, with D perhaps TRBD1 (5 bases). The CDR3 runs 15 residues. The germline V gene has CDR1 SGHTA and CDR2 FQGNSA. With 1 base removed from V and 6 bases from J, the gap between germline ends came to 15 bases.

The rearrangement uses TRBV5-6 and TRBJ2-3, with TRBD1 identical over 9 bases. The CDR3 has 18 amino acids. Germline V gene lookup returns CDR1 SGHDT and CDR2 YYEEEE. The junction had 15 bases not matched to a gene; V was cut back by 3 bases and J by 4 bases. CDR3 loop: CASSSPWPGTGFSDTQYF. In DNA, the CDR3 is TGTGCCAGCAGCTCCCCCTGGCCCGGGACAGGGTTTTCAGATACGCAGTATTTT.

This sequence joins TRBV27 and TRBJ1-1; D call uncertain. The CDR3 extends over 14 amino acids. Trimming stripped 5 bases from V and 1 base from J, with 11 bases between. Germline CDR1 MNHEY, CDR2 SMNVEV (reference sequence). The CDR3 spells CASSTLTANTEAFF. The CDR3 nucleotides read TGTGCCAGCAGTACCTTGACGGCGAACACTGAAGCTTTCTTT.

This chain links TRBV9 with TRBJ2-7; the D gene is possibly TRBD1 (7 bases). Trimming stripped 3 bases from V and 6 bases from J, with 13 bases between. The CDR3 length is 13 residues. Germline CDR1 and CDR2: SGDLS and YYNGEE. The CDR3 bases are TGTGCCAGCAGCGCACGACAGGGAGGCGAGCAGTACTTC. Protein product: CASSARQGGEQYF.

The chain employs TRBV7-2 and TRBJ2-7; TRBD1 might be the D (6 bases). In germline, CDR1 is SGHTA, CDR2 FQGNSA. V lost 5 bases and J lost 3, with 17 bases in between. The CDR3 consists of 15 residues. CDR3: CASSPQGPIFYEQYF. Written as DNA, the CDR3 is TGTGCCAGCAGCCCGCAGGGGCCTATCTTCTACGAGCAGTACTTC.

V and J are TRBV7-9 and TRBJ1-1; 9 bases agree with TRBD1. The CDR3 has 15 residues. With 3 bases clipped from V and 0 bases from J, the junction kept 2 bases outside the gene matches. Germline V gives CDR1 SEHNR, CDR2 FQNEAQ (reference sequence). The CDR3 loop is CASSLTGGMNTEAFF. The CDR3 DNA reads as TGTGCCAGCAGCTTGACAGGGGGTATGAACACTGAAGCTTTCTTT. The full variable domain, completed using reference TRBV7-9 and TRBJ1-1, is DTGVSQNPRHKITKRGQNVTFRCDPISEHNRLYWYRQTLGQGPEFLTYFQNEAQLEKSRLLSDRFSAERPKGSFSTLEIQRTEQGDSAMYLCASSLTGGMNTEAFFGQGTRLTVV.

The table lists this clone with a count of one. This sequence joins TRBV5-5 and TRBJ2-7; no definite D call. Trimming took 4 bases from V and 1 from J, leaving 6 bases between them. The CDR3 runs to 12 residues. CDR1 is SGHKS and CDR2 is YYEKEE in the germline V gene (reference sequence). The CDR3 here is CASSEGSYEQYF. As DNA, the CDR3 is TGTGCCAGCAGCGAAGGATCCTACGAGCAGTACTTC.

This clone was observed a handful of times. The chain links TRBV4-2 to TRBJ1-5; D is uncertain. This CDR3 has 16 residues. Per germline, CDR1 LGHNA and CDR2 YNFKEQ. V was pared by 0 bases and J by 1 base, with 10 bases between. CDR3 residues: CASSQDWPGSNQPQHF. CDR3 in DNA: TGTGCCAGCAGCCAAGATTGGCCGGGAAGCAATCAGCCCCAGCATTTT.

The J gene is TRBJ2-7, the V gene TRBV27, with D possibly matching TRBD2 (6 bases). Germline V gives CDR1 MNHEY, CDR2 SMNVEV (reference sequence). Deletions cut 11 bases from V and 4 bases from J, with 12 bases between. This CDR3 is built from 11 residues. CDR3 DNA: TGTGCCGTCGGAGGGGCGTACGAGCAGTACTTC. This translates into CAVGGAYEQYF.

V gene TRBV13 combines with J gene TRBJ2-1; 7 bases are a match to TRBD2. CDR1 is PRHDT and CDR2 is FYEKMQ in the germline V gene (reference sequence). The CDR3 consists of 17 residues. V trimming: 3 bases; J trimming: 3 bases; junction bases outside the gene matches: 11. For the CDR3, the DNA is TGTGCCAGCAGCTTTGGTCGGGGGGAGGGCCTCTACAATGAGCAGTTCTTC. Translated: CASSFGRGEGLYNEQFF.

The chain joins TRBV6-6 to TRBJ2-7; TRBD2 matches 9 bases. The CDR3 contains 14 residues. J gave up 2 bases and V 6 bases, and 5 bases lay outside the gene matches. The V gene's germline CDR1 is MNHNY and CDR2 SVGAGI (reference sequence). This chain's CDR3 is CASSAREGPYEQYF. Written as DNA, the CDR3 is TGTGCCAGCAGCGCGCGGGAGGGGCCCTACGAGCAGTACTTC.

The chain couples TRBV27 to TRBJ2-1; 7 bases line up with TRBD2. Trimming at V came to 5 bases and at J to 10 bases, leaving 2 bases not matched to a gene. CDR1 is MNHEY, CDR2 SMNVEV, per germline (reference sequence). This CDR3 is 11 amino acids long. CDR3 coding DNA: TGTGCCAGCAGTACGGGACTAGAGCAGTTCTTC. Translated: CASSTGLEQFF.

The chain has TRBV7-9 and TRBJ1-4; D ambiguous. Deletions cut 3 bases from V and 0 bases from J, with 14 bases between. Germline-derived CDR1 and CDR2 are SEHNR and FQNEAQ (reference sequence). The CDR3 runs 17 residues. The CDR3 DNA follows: TGTGCCAGCAGCTTTCCCAGCGATATGTCAACTAATGAAAAACTGTTTTTT. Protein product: CASSFPSDMSTNEKLFF.

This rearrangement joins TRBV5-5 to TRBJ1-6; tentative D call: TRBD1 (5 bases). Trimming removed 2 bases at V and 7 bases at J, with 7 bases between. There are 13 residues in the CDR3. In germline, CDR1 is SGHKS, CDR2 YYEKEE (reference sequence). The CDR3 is CASSFWGNSPLHF. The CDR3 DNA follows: TGTGCCAGCAGCTTTTGGGGGAATTCACCCCTCCACTTT.

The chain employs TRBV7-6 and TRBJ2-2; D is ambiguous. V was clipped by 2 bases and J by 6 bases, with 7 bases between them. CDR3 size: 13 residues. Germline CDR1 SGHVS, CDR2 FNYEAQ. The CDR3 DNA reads TGTGCCAGCAGCTTAAGCGTGGCCGGGGAGCTGTTTTTT. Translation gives CASSLSVAGELFF.

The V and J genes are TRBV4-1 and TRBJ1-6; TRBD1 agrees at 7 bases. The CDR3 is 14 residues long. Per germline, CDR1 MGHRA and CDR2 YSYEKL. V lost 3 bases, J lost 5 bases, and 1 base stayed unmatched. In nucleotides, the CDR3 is TGCGCCAGCAGCCAGACAGGGAATAATTCACCCCTCCACTTT. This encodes CASSQTGNNSPLHF.

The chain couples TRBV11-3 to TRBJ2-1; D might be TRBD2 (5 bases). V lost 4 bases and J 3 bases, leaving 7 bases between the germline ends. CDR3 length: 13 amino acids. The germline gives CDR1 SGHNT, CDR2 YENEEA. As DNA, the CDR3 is TGTGCCAGCAGCTCCCGGGGCTACAATGAGCAGTTCTTC. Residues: CASSSRGYNEQFF.

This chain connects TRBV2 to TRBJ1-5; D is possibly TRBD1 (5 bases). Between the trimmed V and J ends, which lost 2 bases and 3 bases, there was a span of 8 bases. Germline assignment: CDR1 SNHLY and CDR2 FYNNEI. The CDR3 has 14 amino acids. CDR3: CASSEWDHNQPQHF. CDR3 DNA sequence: TGTGCCAGCAGTGAATGGGACCACAATCAGCCCCAGCATTTT.

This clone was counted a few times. The CDR3 sequence: CASSLVGTSGTGELFF. The CDR3 region has the DNA TGTGCCAGCAGCTTAGTGGGGACTAGCGGGACCGGGGAGCTGTTTTTT. The chain has TRBV11-3 and TRBJ2-2; 12 bases are shared with TRBD2. The J segment lost 5 bases and the V segment lost 1 base, leaving 2 bases of the junction unmatched. The CDR3 totals 16 residues. CDR1 and CDR2 from the germline V gene are SGHNT and YENEEA.

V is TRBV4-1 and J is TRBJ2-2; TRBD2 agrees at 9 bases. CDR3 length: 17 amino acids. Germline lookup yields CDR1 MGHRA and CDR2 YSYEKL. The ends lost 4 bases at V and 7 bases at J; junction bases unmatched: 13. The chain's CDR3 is CASSLYDRGRAVGELFF. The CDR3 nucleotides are TGCGCCAGCAGCCTCTACGACCGCGGGAGGGCCGTCGGGGAGCTGTTTTTT.